Listed here are 29 T cell receptor beta chains from one sample, sequenced in a study of CD8 T cells in Susac syndrome. RNA totalling 0.5 to 1 ug underwent reverse transcription with random hexamers. TCRdb analysed the immunoSEQ multiplex PCR reads with MiXCR anew, one entry per CDR3 protein. The sample includes over 80,000 distinct CDR3 sequences, 90% to 95% seen only once; the top ten take 0.25% to 0.4%. What was sequenced was CD8+ T cells from PBMCs. The origin of the receptors is a human donor in good health.

This chain links TRBV20-1 with TRBJ1-2; D might be TRBD1 (5 bases). CDR3 size: 15 residues. Germline CDR1 DFQATT, CDR2 SNEGSKA (reference sequence). V shed 3 bases and J shed 0 bases, with 14 bases lying between them. The DNA of the CDR3 is TGCAGTGCTAGGGCAGGGTGGACACCTAACTATGGCTACACCTTC. It encodes CSARAGWTPNYGYTF.

This chain uses TRBV6-5 with TRBJ1-6; TRBD1 agrees at 7 bases. This CDR3 comprises 15 residues. Germline-derived CDR1 and CDR2 are MNHEY and SVGAGI. Germline trimming cut 0 bases from V and 7 bases from J; bases unmatched to any gene: 3. The CDR3 DNA is TGTGCCAGCAGTTACTCAGGGACAGTGAATTCACCCCTCCACTTT. Protein: CASSYSGTVNSPLHF.

This clonotype appeared once. This rearrangement joins TRBV9 to TRBJ2-7, with D tentatively TRBD1 or TRBD2 (5 bases each). Between the trimmed V and J ends, which lost 0 bases and 4 bases, there was a span of 14 bases. This CDR3 spans 15 amino acids. Germline loops: CDR1 SGDLS, CDR2 YYNGEE. DNA for the CDR3: TGTGCCAGCAGCGTAGTTCCAGGGCGGGTGTACGAGCAGTACTTC. Encoded protein: CASSVVPGRVYEQYF.

The rearrangement links TRBV27 to TRBJ1-6, with D possibly being TRBD1 (6 bases). The length of the CDR3 is 16 residues. V was clipped by 3 bases and J by 7 bases, with 16 bases between them. Looked up from germline, CDR1 is MNHEY and CDR2 is SMNVEV (reference sequence). CDR3 in amino acids: CASSFYPQGPNSPLHF. CDR3 coding DNA: TGTGCCAGCAGTTTCTACCCACAGGGCCCCAATTCACCCCTCCACTTT.

CDR3 amino acids: CASSMTAGGGYTF. CDR3 DNA sequence: TGTGCCAGTAGTATGACAGCCGGAGGGGGCTACACCTTC. The V gene is TRBV19, the J gene TRBJ1-2; possible D gene TRBD1, 5 bases. From germline, CDR1 is LNHDA and CDR2 SQIVND (reference sequence). The length of the CDR3 is 13 residues. V lost 3 bases to trimming and J lost 8 bases, with 13 bases between them.

V is TRBV9 and J is TRBJ2-7; 10 positions agree with TRBD1. The ends lost 4 bases at V and 6 bases at J; junction bases unmatched: 10. The CDR3 extends over 15 amino acids. Germline V gives CDR1 SGDLS, CDR2 YYNGEE. CDR3 bases: TGTGCCAGCAGCTCCGGACAGGGGGACTCTGCCGAGCAGTACTTC. Amino acids: CASSSGQGDSAEQYF.

V and J are TRBV5-8 and TRBJ2-7, with 10 positions matching TRBD2. From germline, CDR1 is SGHTS and CDR2 YDEGEE. J lost 2 bases, V lost 4 bases, and 0 bases had no gene match. There are 13 residues in the CDR3. CDR3 residues: CASSTSGAYEQYF. CDR3 sequence (DNA): TGTGCCAGCAGCACTAGCGGGGCCTACGAGCAGTACTTC.

V usage is TRBV15 and J usage is TRBJ2-3; 13 nucleotides agree with TRBD2. CDR3 length: 17 amino acids. With 1 base clipped from V and 3 bases from J, the junction kept 4 bases outside the gene matches. The germline V gene encodes CDR1 LNHNV and CDR2 YYDKDF (reference sequence). Here the CDR3 reads CATSRGTSGGGTDTQYF. The CDR3 DNA reads TGTGCCACCAGCAGAGGAACTAGCGGGGGGGGGACAGATACGCAGTATTTT. The whole variable domain, filled in from reference TRBV15 and TRBJ2-3, reads DAMVIQNPRYQVTQFGKPVTLSCSQTLNHNVMYWYQQKSSQAPKLLFHYYDKDFNNEADTPDNFQSRRPNTSFCFLDIRSPGLGDTAMYLCATSRGTSGGGTDTQYFGPGTRLTVL.

This sequence joins TRBV13 and TRBJ1-3; no clear D. The CDR3 has 14 residues. The V gene lost 4 bases and the J gene lost 1 base, with 8 bases spanning the gap. Per germline, CDR1 PRHDT and CDR2 FYEKMQ (reference sequence). Here the CDR3 DNA reads TGTGCCAGCAGCTGGGAGAGTTCTGGAAACACCATATATTTT. This translates into CASSWESSGNTIYF.

The genes are TRBV2 and TRBJ1-3; the match to TRBD1 covers 7 bases. The CDR3 contains 15 residues. The V and J ends lost 3 bases and 4 bases, in that order; junction bases with no gene match: 6. Germline values: CDR1 SNHLY, CDR2 FYNNEI. The CDR3: CASSEEGARGNTIYF. The CDR3 DNA follows: TGTGCCAGCAGTGAGGAGGGGGCGCGGGGAAACACCATATATTTT. Variable domain in full (rest from reference TRBV2 and TRBJ1-3): EPEVTQTPSHQVTQMGQEVILRCVPISNHLYFYWYRQILGQKVEFLVSFYNNEISEKSEIFDDQFSVERPDGSNFTLKIRSTKLEDSAMYFCASSEEGARGNTIYFGEGSWLTVV.

This chain joins TRBV14 and TRBJ2-5; D possibly corresponds to TRBD2 (5 bases). This CDR3 has 15 residues. Per the germline V gene, CDR1 is SGHDN and CDR2 is FVKESK. Trimming shortened V by 0 bases and J by 5 bases, and 13 bases separated the two germline ends. The CDR3 bases are TGTGCCAGCAGCCAAGAAGACTACCCCCGGGAGACCCAGTACTTC. Translating gives CASSQEDYPRETQYF.

V gene TRBV9 combines with J gene TRBJ1-1; weak D call: TRBD1 (5 bases). CDR3 length: 13 amino acids. The germline CDR1 and CDR2 sequences are SGDLS and YYNGEE. V lost 2 bases to trimming and J lost 4 bases, with 9 bases between them. The CDR3 protein is CASSVTVSTEAFF. CDR3 in DNA: TGTGCCAGCAGCGTGACAGTTTCCACTGAAGCTTTCTTT.

The chain carries TRBV5-1 and TRBJ2-6; 8 bases line up with TRBD1. Germline V gene lookup returns CDR1 SGHRS and CDR2 YFSETQ. CDR3 length equals 17 residues. J was trimmed by 1 base and V by 4 bases; bases with no gene match: 7. CDR3 loop: CASSLGQGGSGANVLTF. The CDR3 coding sequence is TGCGCCAGCAGCCTAGGACAGGGTGGGTCTGGGGCCAACGTCCTGACTTTC.

V gene TRBV12-3 or TRBV12-4 combines with J gene TRBJ1-1; possibly TRBD1 for D (5 bases). This CDR3 spans 13 amino acids. The V gene lost 4 bases and the J gene lost 0 bases, with 6 bases spanning the gap. The CDR3 reads CASSWDLNTEAFF. The CDR3 region has the DNA TGTGCCAGCAGTTGGGACCTGAACACTGAAGCTTTCTTT.

This chain uses TRBV29-1 with TRBJ2-5; D possibly matches TRBD1 or TRBD2 (5 bases each). Trimming pared 0 bases from V and 4 bases from J, leaving 24 bases between. CDR3 length: 18 amino acids. Germline CDR1 is SQVTM and CDR2 is ANQGSEA. DNA of the CDR3: TGCAGCGTTGAAGATCTCGAGGGGCTAGGGGCCCCCCTAGAGACCCAGTACTTC. Encoded protein: CSVEDLEGLGAPLETQYF.

The chain carries TRBV6-5 and TRBJ2-7; 10 nucleotides match TRBD2. Germline lookup yields CDR1 MNHEY and CDR2 SVGAGI. V was clipped by 3 bases and J by 2 bases; unmatched bases: 7. This CDR3 spans 16 amino acids. The CDR3 DNA follows: TGTGCCAGCAGTTATCCTACTAGCGGGGTCGCCTACGAGCAGTACTTC. Amino acids: CASSYPTSGVAYEQYF.

The V call is TRBV6-2 or TRBV6-3, the J call TRBJ2-3, with D hard to call. Germline values: CDR1 MNHEY, CDR2 SVGEGT. The CDR3 is 12 amino acids. Trimming left V 7 bases short and J 3 bases short, with 8 bases between. The CDR3 region is CASTTYTDTQYF. For the CDR3, the DNA is TGTGCCAGCACGACCTATACAGATACGCAGTATTTT.

The chain couples TRBV19 to TRBJ2-3; no reliable D call. Germline CDR1 is LNHDA and CDR2 is SQIVND (reference sequence). Trimming took 4 bases from V and 4 from J, leaving 9 bases between them. The CDR3 spans 13 residues. This CDR3 is CASSNGGPDTQYF. As DNA, the CDR3 is TGTGCCAGTAGTAACGGTGGGCCAGATACGCAGTATTTT. The entire variable domain, with the rest obtained from reference TRBV19 and TRBJ2-3, is as follows: DGGITQSPKYLFRKEGQNVTLSCEQNLNHDAMYWYRQDPGQGLRLIYYSQIVNDFQKGDIAEGYSVSREKKESFPLTVTSAQKNPTAFYLCASSNGGPDTQYFGPGTRLTVL.

This clonotype was found once. This chain joins TRBV27 and TRBJ2-7, with 7 bases matching TRBD1. V lost 4 bases and J lost 0; bases outside the gene matches: 6. Germline V gene lookup returns CDR1 MNHEY and CDR2 SMNVEV (reference sequence). The CDR3 covers 15 residues. CDR3 nucleotides: TGTGCCAGCAGTTCCGAGACAGGGCTCTCCTACGAGCAGTACTTC. Protein: CASSSETGLSYEQYF.

The rearrangement joins TRBV5-6 to TRBJ1-5, with unresolved D. This CDR3 comprises 14 residues. V shed 4 bases and J shed 3 bases, with 11 bases lying between them. From germline, CDR1 is SGHDT and CDR2 YYEEEE. The CDR3 region is CASSPERPNQPQHF. The CDR3 DNA is TGTGCCAGCAGCCCCGAGAGACCCAATCAGCCCCAGCATTTT.

The chain combines TRBV7-6 with TRBJ2-7, with 8 bases that match TRBD1. The junction had 10 bases not matched to a gene; V was cut back by 6 bases and J by 3 bases. The CDR3 has 15 residues. CDR1 is SGHVS, CDR2 FNYEAQ, per germline. CDR3 loop: CASSSSGGKGYEQYF. The CDR3 DNA sequence: TGTGCCAGCAGTTCTTCAGGGGGCAAAGGCTACGAGCAGTACTTC.

The rearrangement joins TRBV3-1 to TRBJ2-3; 9 bases align to TRBD1. The V segment lost 2 bases and the J segment 8 bases; nucleotides outside the gene matches: 14. This CDR3 is 17 amino acids long. The V gene's germline CDR1 is LGHDT and CDR2 YNNKEL (reference sequence). The CDR3 protein is CASSQPGQGTPSSTQYF. CDR3 nucleotides: TGTGCCAGCAGCCAACCGGGACAGGGTACCCCAAGTAGTACGCAGTATTTT.

V and J are TRBV7-8 and TRBJ1-1; 7 nucleotides line up with TRBD1. This CDR3 is 15 amino acids long. Trimming cost V 1 base and J 0 bases; bases outside gene matches: 2. The V gene's germline CDR1 is SGHVS and CDR2 FQNEAQ. The CDR3 spells CASSLGGTVNTEAFF. CDR3 DNA: TGTGCCAGCAGCTTAGGGGGGACAGTGAACACTGAAGCTTTCTTT.

This chain links TRBV2 with TRBJ1-2; maybe TRBD1 (5 bases). Germline V CDR1 and CDR2: SNHLY, FYNNEI. With 4 bases removed from V and 8 bases from J, the gap between germline ends came to 20 bases. The CDR3 extends over 15 amino acids. The CDR3 coding sequence is TGTGCCAGCAGTGTTCCTCCACGGGGGGACGGCGGCTACACCTTC. The encoded protein is CASSVPPRGDGGYTF. The entire variable domain, with the rest obtained from reference TRBV2 and TRBJ1-2, is as follows: EPEVTQTPSHQVTQMGQEVILRCVPISNHLYFYWYRQILGQKVEFLVSFYNNEISEKSEIFDDQFSVERPDGSNFTLKIRSTKLEDSAMYFCASSVPPRGDGGYTFGSGTRLTVV.

The chain couples TRBV11-2 to TRBJ2-1; no definite D call. Germline CDR1 and CDR2: SGHAT and FQNNGV. The CDR3 covers 13 residues. The V gene lost 5 bases and the J gene lost 3 bases, with 8 bases spanning the gap. CDR3 DNA sequence: TGTGCCAGCAGCCCGGACGGCTACAATGAGCAGTTCTTC. Protein sequence: CASSPDGYNEQFF. Filled out from reference TRBV11-2 and TRBJ2-1, the complete variable domain reads EAGVAQSPRYKIIEKRQSVAFWCNPISGHATLYWYQQILGQGPKLLIQFQNNGVVDDSQLPKDRFSAERLKGVDSTLKIQPAKLEDSAVYLCASSPDGYNEQFFGPGTRLTVL.

V is TRBV9 and J is TRBJ2-7; D gene ambiguous. With 3 bases removed from V and 5 bases from J, the gap between germline ends came to 9 bases. CDR3 size: 12 residues. Germline V gene lookup returns CDR1 SGDLS and CDR2 YYNGEE. In DNA, the CDR3 is TGTGCCAGCAGCGGGAATGGCGACGAGCAGTACTTC. Amino acids: CASSGNGDEQYF.

The chain uses TRBV6-1 and TRBJ1-2, with D perhaps matching TRBD1 (5 bases). The V end lost 7 bases, the J end lost 8 bases, and 26 bases lay between the germline ends. Germline CDR1 reads MNHNS; CDR2 reads SASEGT. The CDR3 consists of 16 residues. The CDR3 sequence is CASTLTMRARVEGYTF. The CDR3 bases are TGTGCCAGCACCCTCACTATGCGGGCCAGGGTTGAGGGCTACACCTTC.

The rearrangement joins TRBV7-2 to TRBJ2-1; D not resolved. This CDR3 region has 14 residues. Trimming took 6 bases from V and 1 from J, leaving 10 bases between them. The V gene's germline CDR1 is SGHTA and CDR2 FQGNSA. The CDR3 coding sequence is TGTGCCAGCAGTCGGAGCAAATCCTACAATGAGCAGTTCTTC. It is translated as CASSRSKSYNEQFF. Filled out from reference TRBV7-2 and TRBJ2-1, the complete variable domain reads GAGVSQSPSNKVTEKGKDVELRCDPISGHTALYWYRQSLGQGLEFLIYFQGNSAPDKSGLPSDRFSAERTGGSVSTLTIQRTQQEDSAVYLCASSRSKSYNEQFFGPGTRLTVL.

The chain uses TRBV12-3 or TRBV12-4 and TRBJ1-1, with D perhaps matching TRBD1 (5 bases). The CDR3 runs 11 residues. V was shortened by 2 bases and J by 8 bases, with 6 bases between the two germline ends. The CDR3 protein is CASSLWGEAFF. The CDR3 DNA reads TGTGCCAGCAGTTTATGGGGGGAAGCTTTCTTT.